These T cell receptor beta chains were read from a single sample in a study of PD-1 blockade in classical Hodgkin lymphoma. TCRdb keeps only in-frame clones here, not all; method: immunoSEQ multiplex PCR. The data show about 90,000 clones, approximately 83% seen once. The material sequenced was peripheral blood mononuclear cells (PBMCs), taken before the fourth cycle of nivolumab. These receptors were collected from a human donor with classical Hodgkin lymphoma. Each CDR3 is given with its conserved first and last residue. D genes are given only for firm matches. Clone sizes are given selectively: once, few, many, or a class where the clone is expanded.

d_call: TRBD2
v_call: TRBV9
j_call: TRBJ2-3
clone_size: .
cdr3_aa: CASSVGAGRASVTDTQYF
cdr3_nt: TGTGCCAGCAGCGTAGGAGCGGGAAGAGCCAGCGTCACAGATACGCAGTATTTT

d_call: .
v_call: TRBV27
j_call: TRBJ2-2
clone_size: .
cdr3_aa: CASSLFNTGTRTGELFF
cdr3_nt: TGTGCCAGCAGTTTATTCAATACCGGGACACGAACCGGGGAGCTGTTTTTT

d_call: .
v_call: TRBV6-5
j_call: TRBJ2-3
clone_size: .
cdr3_aa: CASRLGPGDTQYF
cdr3_nt: TGTGCCAGCAGACTAGGACCAGGGGATACGCAGTATTTT

d_call: TRBD1
v_call: TRBV19
j_call: TRBJ1-2
clone_size: .
cdr3_aa: CASSIEGQRDYGYTF
cdr3_nt: TGTGCCAGTAGTATAGAGGGACAGAGAGACTATGGCTACACCTTC

d_call: TRBD2
v_call: TRBV2
j_call: TRBJ2-3
clone_size: few
cdr3_aa: CASSLAGTDTQYF
cdr3_nt: TGTGCCAGCAGTCTAGCGGGCACAGATACGCAGTATTTT

d_call: .
v_call: TRBV7-2
j_call: TRBJ2-1
clone_size: .
cdr3_aa: CASSSRGTGHSYNEQFF
cdr3_nt: TGTGCCAGCAGCTCGCGCGGAACGGGGCACTCCTACAATGAGCAGTTCTTC

d_call: .
v_call: TRBV5-1
j_call: TRBJ2-3
clone_size: .
cdr3_aa: CASSLGRVPTRTDTQYF
cdr3_nt: TGCGCCAGCAGCTTGGGGCGGGTACCGACCCGGACAGATACGCAGTATTTT

d_call: .
v_call: TRBV2
j_call: TRBJ2-1
clone_size: once
cdr3_aa: CASSELGTPGSYNEQFF
cdr3_nt: TGTGCCAGCAGTGAATTGGGGACTCCCGGCTCCTACAATGAGCAGTTCTTC

d_call: .
v_call: TRBV5-4
j_call: TRBJ1-1
clone_size: .
cdr3_aa: CASSLVPEVEAFF
cdr3_nt: TGTGCCAGCAGCTTGGTACCGGAAGTTGAAGCTTTCTTT

d_call: .
v_call: TRBV9
j_call: TRBJ2-3
clone_size: .
cdr3_aa: CASSDPPGTTRIDTQYF
cdr3_nt: TGTGCCAGCAGCGACCCTCCCGGGACAACTCGCATAGATACGCAGTATTTT

d_call: TRBD2
v_call: TRBV19
j_call: TRBJ2-2
clone_size: .
cdr3_aa: CASSIGRSGTSGRAGELFF
cdr3_nt: TGTGCCAGTAGTATAGGGCGCTCCGGGACTAGCGGGAGAGCCGGGGAGCTGTTTTTT

d_call: .
v_call: TRBV15
j_call: TRBJ2-7
clone_size: once
cdr3_aa: CATSRVGGEQYF
cdr3_nt: TGTGCCACCAGCAGAGTAGGGGGCGAGCAGTACTTC

d_call: .
v_call: TRBV5-1
j_call: TRBJ1-1
clone_size: .
cdr3_aa: CASSPRASWGNTEAFF
cdr3_nt: TGCGCCAGCAGTCCCCGGGCCTCTTGGGGGAACACTGAAGCTTTCTTT

d_call: TRBD2
v_call: TRBV9
j_call: TRBJ2-5
clone_size: .
cdr3_aa: CASSLTSGGTGETQYF
cdr3_nt: TGTGCCAGCAGCCTCACCTCCGGGGGGACGGGAGAGACCCAGTACTTC

d_call: TRBD1
v_call: TRBV5-4
j_call: TRBJ2-5
clone_size: .
cdr3_aa: CASSTRTGVETQYF
cdr3_nt: TGTGCCAGCAGCACACGGACAGGGGTAGAGACCCAGTACTTC

d_call: .
v_call: TRBV5-1
j_call: TRBJ2-1
clone_size: .
cdr3_aa: CASSLGGSYNEQFF
cdr3_nt: TGCGCCAGCAGCTTGGGTGGATCCTACAATGAGCAGTTCTTC

d_call: .
v_call: TRBV2
j_call: TRBJ2-7
clone_size: .
cdr3_aa: CASSVPSRGVGEQYF
cdr3_nt: TGTGCCAGCAGCGTGCCCAGTAGGGGGGTAGGCGAGCAGTACTTC

d_call: .
v_call: TRBV2
j_call: TRBJ2-2
clone_size: .
cdr3_aa: CASSEGGTKAAAGELFF
cdr3_nt: TGTGCCAGCAGTGAAGGCGGCACCAAAGCGGCGGCCGGGGAGCTGTTTTTT

d_call: .
v_call: TRBV2
j_call: TRBJ2-5
clone_size: .
cdr3_aa: CASSPDRRSETQYF
cdr3_nt: TGTGCCAGCAGTCCCGACAGGAGGAGTGAGACCCAGTACTTC

d_call: .
v_call: TRBV19
j_call: TRBJ2-7
clone_size: .
cdr3_aa: CASSIGGNWYEQYF
cdr3_nt: TGTGCCAGTAGTATAGGGGGAAATTGGTACGAGCAGTACTTC

d_call: .
v_call: TRBV7-3
j_call: TRBJ2-7
clone_size: .
cdr3_aa: CASSPGFPYEQYF
cdr3_nt: TGTGCCAGCAGCCCGGGATTTCCCTACGAGCAGTACTTC

d_call: .
v_call: TRBV14
j_call: TRBJ1-1
clone_size: .
cdr3_aa: CASSQGQGLNTEAFF
cdr3_nt: TGTGCCAGCAGCCAAGGTCAGGGCTTAAACACTGAAGCTTTCTTT

d_call: .
v_call: TRBV7-2
j_call: TRBJ2-1
clone_size: .
cdr3_aa: CASSLVHGISYNEQFF
cdr3_nt: TGTGCCAGCAGCTTAGTCCACGGGATCTCCTACAATGAGCAGTTCTTC

d_call: .
v_call: TRBV28
j_call: TRBJ2-7
clone_size: once
cdr3_aa: CASSLPTYEQYF
cdr3_nt: TGTGCCAGCAGTTTACCCACATACGAGCAGTACTTC

d_call: .
v_call: TRBV11-3
j_call: TRBJ2-7
clone_size: .
cdr3_aa: CASSPGGTATYEQYF
cdr3_nt: TGTGCCAGCAGCCCAGGGGGGACAGCTACCTACGAGCAGTACTTC

d_call: .
v_call: TRBV5-1
j_call: TRBJ1-1
clone_size: .
cdr3_aa: CASSLALGNTANTEAFF
cdr3_nt: TGCGCCAGCAGCTTGGCCCTCGGAAACACGGCGAACACTGAAGCTTTCTTT

d_call: .
v_call: TRBV2
j_call: TRBJ1-5
clone_size: .
cdr3_aa: CASTGQGDIQPQHF
cdr3_nt: TGTGCCAGCACTGGCCAGGGCGATATTCAGCCCCAGCATTTT

d_call: .
v_call: TRBV10-3
j_call: TRBJ1-4
clone_size: .
cdr3_aa: CAISESSGFYEKLFF
cdr3_nt: TGTGCCATCAGTGAGTCATCGGGGTTCTATGAAAAACTGTTTTTT